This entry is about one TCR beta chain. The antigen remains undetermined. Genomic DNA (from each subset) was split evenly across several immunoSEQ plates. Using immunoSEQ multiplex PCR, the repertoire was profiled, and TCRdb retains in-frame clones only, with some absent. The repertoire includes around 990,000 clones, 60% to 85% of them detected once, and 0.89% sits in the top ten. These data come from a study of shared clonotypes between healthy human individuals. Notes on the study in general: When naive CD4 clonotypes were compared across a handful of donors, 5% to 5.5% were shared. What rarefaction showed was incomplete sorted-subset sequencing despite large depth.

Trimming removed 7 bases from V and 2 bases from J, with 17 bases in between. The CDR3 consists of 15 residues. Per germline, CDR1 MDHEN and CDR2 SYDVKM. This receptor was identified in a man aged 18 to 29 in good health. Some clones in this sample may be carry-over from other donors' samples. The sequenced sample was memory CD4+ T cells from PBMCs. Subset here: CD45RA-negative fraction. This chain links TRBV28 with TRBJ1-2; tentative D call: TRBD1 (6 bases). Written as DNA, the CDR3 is TGTGCCAGCAATAGATTCGACGGGGGCAACTATGGCTACACCTTC. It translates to CASNRFDGGNYGYTF.